These 6 T cell receptor beta chains share one sample of origin, sequenced in a study of T cell responses to AZD1222 COVID-19 vaccine. Profiled with immunoSEQ multiplex PCR; TCRdb holds only in-frame clones, not every one. The table lists roughly 120,000 clones, more than 75% of them singletons. The material sequenced was peripheral blood, taken 28 days after the second AZD1222 dose. Source of these receptors: an adult who received the AZD1222 COVID-19 vaccine.

The rearrangement joins TRBV24-1 to TRBJ2-1; tentative D call: TRBD2 (6 bases). Per the germline V gene, CDR1 is KGHDR and CDR2 is SFDVKD. The length of the CDR3 is 15 residues. V was trimmed by 5 bases and J by 4 bases, leaving 14 bases between them. CDR3 sequence (DNA): TGTGCCACCAGTGGCCGGGACTTTGATTACAATGAGCAGTTCTTC. The encoded protein is CATSGRDFDYNEQFF.

This chain links TRBV7-9 with TRBJ1-1, with TRBD1 matching 7 bases. The CDR3 has 16 amino acids. Germline V CDR1 and CDR2: SEHNR, FQNEAQ (reference sequence). V lost 5 bases to trimming and J lost 0 bases; unmatched junction nucleotides: 9. The CDR3 loop reads CASSPNRGSLNTEAFF. DNA for the CDR3: TGTGCCAGCAGCCCCAACAGGGGATCCTTGAACACTGAAGCTTTCTTT.

The chain joins TRBV15 to TRBJ2-1; possibly TRBD2 for D (5 bases). With 5 bases removed from V and 2 bases from J, the gap between germline ends came to 16 bases. The CDR3 runs 16 residues. The germline CDR1 and CDR2 sequences are LNHNV and YYDKDF (reference sequence). The CDR3 reads CATSLPGVPAYNEQFF. The DNA of the CDR3 is TGTGCCACCAGCCTACCCGGGGTTCCGGCCTACAATGAGCAGTTCTTC.

Only one count was recorded for this clone. The same CDR3 can be traced to other DNA sequences in this sample. The chain carries TRBV28 and TRBJ2-5, with 7 bases aligning to TRBD2. This CDR3 region has 11 residues. With 8 bases clipped from V and 7 bases from J, the junction kept 4 bases outside the gene matches. Germline V gives CDR1 MDHEN, CDR2 SYDVKM. This chain's CDR3 is CASLTGGTQYF. The CDR3 nucleotides read TGTGCCAGCCTTACGGGAGGGACCCAGTACTTC.

The chain links TRBV10-3 to TRBJ1-6; 8 bases map to TRBD1. The CDR3 loop spans 17 amino acids. V shed 1 base and J 7 bases; nucleotides not matched to a gene: 9. The V gene's germline CDR1 is ENHRY and CDR2 SYGVKD. As DNA, the CDR3 is TGTGCCATCAGTGAGTTCCAGGGGGCAAGCCGAAATTCACCCCTCCACTTT. Translating gives CAISEFQGASRNSPLHF.

This clone was recorded only once. This rearrangement joins TRBV2 to TRBJ1-4; possibly TRBD1 for D (5 bases). V shed 7 bases and J shed 4 bases, with 10 bases lying between them. The CDR3 spans 13 residues. Germline assignment: CDR1 SNHLY and CDR2 FYNNEI. This chain's CDR3 is CASTRDLNEKLFF. The CDR3 DNA reads TGTGCCAGCACCCGGGACCTTAATGAAAAACTGTTTTTT.